A selection of T cell receptor beta chains follows, all from one sample in a study of T cell responses to AZD1222 COVID-19 vaccine. Sequencing was performed with immunoSEQ multiplex PCR; in TCRdb, only in-frame clones are kept and a portion is missing. The data hold tens of thousands of clones, with about nine tenths observed a single time. Here the sequenced sample was peripheral blood, taken on day 0 of AZD1222 vaccination. The receptor set was obtained from an adult in good health. CDR3s leave out the opening cysteine and the closing phenylalanine or tryptophan.

TRBJ1-2,TRBV18,ASSPIREDGYT
TRBJ2-2,TRBV7-9,ASSLAPNTGELF
TRBJ1-4,TRBV5-8,ASSLGDRVEKLF
TRBJ2-7,TRBV28,ASTSTPEGIEGEQY
TRBJ2-7,TRBV27,ASSLSGGRAPIDEQY
TRBJ1-1,TRBV29-1,SVTHRGGYTEAF
TRBJ1-1,TRBV7-3,ASSPRGGGGTEAF
TRBJ1-1,TRBV12-3/TRBV12-4,ASSLGNTEAF
TRBJ2-1,TRBV4-3,ASSQESVGLSNEQF
TRBJ2-2,TRBV9,ASSLEGGVNTGELF
TRBJ1-5,TRBV28,ASSSGSNQPQH
TRBJ2-7,TRBV11-3,ASSLHSSSYEQY
TRBJ1-4,TRBV18,ASSPRQGDEKLF
TRBJ1-1,TRBV7-2,ASSLVSVQNTEAF
TRBJ2-1,TRBV9,ASSVASREYNEQF
TRBJ2-5,TRBV5-4,ASTRGQQYQETQY
TRBJ2-6,TRBV4-1,ASSQDQLGAGANVLT
TRBJ1-1,TRBV30,ACETDRDTEAF
TRBJ2-5,TRBV11-3,ASSLGVYGRQETQY
TRBJ2-3,TRBV27,AAGRDRVADTQY